What follows are 2 T cell receptor beta chains derived from one specimen sequenced in a study of T-cell reconstitution after alpha-beta-depleted transplantation in children. TCRbeta library construction was performed incorporating unique molecular identifiers. TCRdb reprocessed the PCR reads via MiXCR and lists one record per CDR3 protein. The sample carries about 900,000 distinct CDR3 sequences, 25% to 35% recorded once. Source: PBMCs, mostly from graft donor cells, taken 360 days after TCRalphabeta/CD19-depleted stem cell transplant. The receptors shown here come from a boy in the first two years of life who had a stem cell transplant for SCID, so the T cells may come from the graft donor.

The chain uses TRBV7-2 and TRBJ1-2; the D is unclear. Germline loops: CDR1 SGHTA, CDR2 FQGNSA. Trimming stripped 3 bases from V and 2 bases from J, with 10 bases between. The CDR3 totals 14 residues. The CDR3 region is CASSFGRRNYGYTF. The DNA of the CDR3 is TGTGCCAGCAGCTTCGGACGGCGGAACTATGGCTACACCTTC.

This clonotype was seen many times. The chain is built from TRBV29-1 and TRBJ2-2; D unclear. The CDR3 is made up of 14 amino acids. V was pared by 1 base and J by 8 bases, with 14 bases between. Germline loops: CDR1 SQVTM, CDR2 ANQGSEA. CDR3 DNA sequence: TGCAGCGTTGAAGTCCCTCCCAGCCAAGGGGAGCTGTTTTTT. Translation gives CSVEVPPSQGELFF.